The source of this T cell receptor (beta chain) is a study of T cells after yellow fever vaccination. This clonotype was counted a few times. The CDR3 has 14 amino acids. Germline lookup yields CDR1 MDHEN and CDR2 SYDVKM. Trimming took off 7 bases at V and 7 bases at J, with 17 bases between the two ends. TCRdb called the 5' RACE reads again in MiXCR, with one record for every CDR3 protein. The sample includes 500,000 to 650,000 distinct CDR3 sequences, roughly an eighth of them seen just once. This clonotype was obtained from a man aged 25 to 40 who received the YFV17D yellow fever vaccine. Sequenced here: PBMCs, sampled on the day of the yellow fever booster vaccination. The chain has TRBV28 and TRBJ1-5; TRBD1 might be the D (5 bases). CDR3 sequence (DNA): TGTGCCAGCACCCTGGGGGTCCCCTGGCAGCCCCAGCATTTT. It is translated as CASTLGVPWQPQHF.